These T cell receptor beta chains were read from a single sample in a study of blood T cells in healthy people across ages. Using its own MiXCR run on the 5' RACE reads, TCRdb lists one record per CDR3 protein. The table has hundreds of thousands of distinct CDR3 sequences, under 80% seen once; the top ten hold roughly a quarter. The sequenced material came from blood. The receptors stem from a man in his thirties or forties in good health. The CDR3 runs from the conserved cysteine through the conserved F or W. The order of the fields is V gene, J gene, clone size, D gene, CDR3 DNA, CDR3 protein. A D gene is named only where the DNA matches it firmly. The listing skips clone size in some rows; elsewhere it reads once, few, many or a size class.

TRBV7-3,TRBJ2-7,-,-,TGTGCCAGCAGCCGTTCAGGCGGAACCTACAATGAGCAGTACTTC,CASSRSGGTYNEQYF
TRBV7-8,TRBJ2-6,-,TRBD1,TGTGCCAGCAGCCCAACCGGGACAGGGGGTACTGGGGCCAACGTCCTGACTTTC,CASSPTGTGGTGANVLTF
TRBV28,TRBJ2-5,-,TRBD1,TGTGCCAGCAGTCAGACCGGGACAGCCGGTTGGGAGCAGTACTTC,CASSQTGTAGWEQYF
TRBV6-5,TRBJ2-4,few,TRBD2,TGTGCCAGCAGTTTGGGACTAGCGGGGGAAAACATTCAGTACTTC,CASSLGLAGENIQYF
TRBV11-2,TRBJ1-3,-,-,TGTGCCAGCAGCTCGGGGGCTCGCGGAAACACCATATATTTT,CASSSGARGNTIYF
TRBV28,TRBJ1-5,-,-,TGTGCCAGCAGCCTTGACGGCTATCAGCCCCAGCATTTT,CASSLDGYQPQHF
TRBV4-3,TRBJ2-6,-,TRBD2,TGCGCCAGCAGCCAAGAGGTAGCGGGAGGCTCTGGGGCCAACGTCCTGACTTTC,CASSQEVAGGSGANVLTF
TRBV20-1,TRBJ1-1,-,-,TGCAGTGCCAATCTCCGGAGACCGGAAGCTTTCTTT,CSANLRRPEAFF
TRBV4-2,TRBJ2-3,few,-,TGTGCCAGCAGCCCCAGTGGAGCAACCTATACGCAGTATTTT,CASSPSGATYTQYF
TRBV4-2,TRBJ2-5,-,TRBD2,TGTGCCAGCAGCCAAGGGGCCGCGGGTAGCGGGGAAGAGGCCCAGTACTTC,CASSQGAAGSGEEAQYF
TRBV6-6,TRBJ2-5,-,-,TGTGCCAGCAGTTCGACAGCGTACCAAGAGACCCAGTACTTC,CASSSTAYQETQYF
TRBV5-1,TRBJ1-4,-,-,TGCGCCAGCAGCTATTTCGGAGCAACTAATGAAAAACTGTTTTTT,CASSYFGATNEKLFF
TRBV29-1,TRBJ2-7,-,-,TGCAGCGGAACTGGACGGGACTCCTACGAGCAGTACTTC,CSGTGRDSYEQYF
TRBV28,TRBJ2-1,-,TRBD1,TGTGCCAGCAGTGTCACCGGGACAGGATTTGGCGATGAGCAGTTCTTC,CASSVTGTGFGDEQFF
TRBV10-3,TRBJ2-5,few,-,TGTGCCACCAAAACGGAGGAGACCCAGTACTTC,CATKTEETQYF
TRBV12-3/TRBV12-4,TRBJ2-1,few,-,TGTGCCAGCGGGGTGCTGGGACTTTACAATGAGCAGTTCTTC,CASGVLGLYNEQFF
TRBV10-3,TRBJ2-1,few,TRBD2,TGTGCCATCGGCCTAGCGGGGGGTTACAATGAGCAGTTCTTC,CAIGLAGGYNEQFF
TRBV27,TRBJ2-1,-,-,TGTGCCAGCAGTCCCCTGGGGGGCAGTGGGATTCGCGATGAGCAGTTCTTC,CASSPLGGSGIRDEQFF
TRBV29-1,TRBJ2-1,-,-,TGCAGCGTCTCAACTCGTTCAGGACCCTACAATGAGCAGTTCTTC,CSVSTRSGPYNEQFF
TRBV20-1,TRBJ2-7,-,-,TGCAGTGCTATCGGGGAGGAGGGTACCTACGAGCAGTACTTC,CSAIGEEGTYEQYF
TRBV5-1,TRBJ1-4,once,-,TGCGCCAGCAGCTTAGCAGGGGTCACTAATGAAAAACTGTTTTTT,CASSLAGVTNEKLFF
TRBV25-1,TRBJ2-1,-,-,TGTGCCAGCAGTGATCGGGTTGAGCAGTTCTTC,CASSDRVEQFF
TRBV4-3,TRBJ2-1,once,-,TGCGCCAGCAGCCAAGCCCGGGAGCCGGGAAATGAGCGGTTCTTC,CASSQAREPGNERFF
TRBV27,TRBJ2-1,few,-,TGTGCCAGCAGCTTACCTGGGGACTCCACCCACTACAATGAGCAGTTCTTC,CASSLPGDSTHYNEQFF
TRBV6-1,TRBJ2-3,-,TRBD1,TGTGCCAGCATCTGGGGACAGGGGATTACGACAGATACGCAGTATTTT,CASIWGQGITTDTQYF